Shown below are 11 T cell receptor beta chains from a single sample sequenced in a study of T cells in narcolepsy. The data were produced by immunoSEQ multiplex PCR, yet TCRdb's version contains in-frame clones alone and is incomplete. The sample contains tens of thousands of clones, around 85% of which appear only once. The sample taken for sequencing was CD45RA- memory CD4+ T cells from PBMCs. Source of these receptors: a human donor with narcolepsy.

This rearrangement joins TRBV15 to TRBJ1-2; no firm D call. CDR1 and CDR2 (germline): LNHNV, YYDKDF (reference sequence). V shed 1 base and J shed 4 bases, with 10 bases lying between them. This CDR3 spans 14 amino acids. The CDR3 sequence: CATSRGGEGYGYTF. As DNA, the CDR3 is TGTGCCACCAGCAGAGGTGGGGAGGGCTATGGCTACACCTTC.

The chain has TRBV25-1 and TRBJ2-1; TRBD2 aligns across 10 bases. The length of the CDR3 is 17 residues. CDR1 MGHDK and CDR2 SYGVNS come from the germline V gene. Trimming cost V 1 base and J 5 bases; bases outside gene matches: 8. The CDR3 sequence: CASSELWTSGEDNEQFF. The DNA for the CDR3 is TGTGCCAGCAGTGAATTGTGGACTAGCGGAGAAGACAATGAGCAGTTCTTC.

The CDR3 region has the DNA TGTGCCAGCAGTTATCAGGGGAACGGTAATTCACCCCTCCACTTT. Translating gives CASSYQGNGNSPLHF. The chain employs TRBV6-6 and TRBJ1-6; D is possibly TRBD1 (6 bases). The CDR3 length is 15 residues. CDR1 MNHNY and CDR2 SVGAGI come from the germline V gene (reference sequence). V was shortened by 3 bases and J by 6 bases, with 12 bases between the two germline ends.

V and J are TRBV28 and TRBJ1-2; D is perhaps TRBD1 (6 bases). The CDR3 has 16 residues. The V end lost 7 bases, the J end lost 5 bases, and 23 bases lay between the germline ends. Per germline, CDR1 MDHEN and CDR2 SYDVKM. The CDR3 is CASTPSAAGGSYGYTF. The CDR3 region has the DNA TGTGCCAGCACCCCCTCCGCGGCGGGGGGCTCATATGGCTACACCTTC.

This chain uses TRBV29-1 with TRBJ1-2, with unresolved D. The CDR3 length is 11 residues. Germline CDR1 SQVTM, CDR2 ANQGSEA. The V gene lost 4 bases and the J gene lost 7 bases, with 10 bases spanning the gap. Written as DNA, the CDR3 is TGCAGCGTTGCAGGTTTCAGTGGCTACACCTTC. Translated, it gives CSVAGFSGYTF. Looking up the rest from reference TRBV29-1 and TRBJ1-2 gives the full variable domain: SAVISQKPSRDICQRGTSLTIQCQVDSQVTMMFWYRQQPGQSLTLIATANQGSEATYESGFVIDKFPISRPNLTFSTLTVSNMSPEDSSIYLCSVAGFSGYTFGSGTRLTVV.

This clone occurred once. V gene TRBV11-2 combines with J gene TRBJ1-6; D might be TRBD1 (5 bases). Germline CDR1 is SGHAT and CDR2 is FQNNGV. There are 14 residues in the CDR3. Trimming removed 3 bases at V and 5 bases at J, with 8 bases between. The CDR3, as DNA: TGTGCCAGCAGCTTCTCGGGGGATAATTCACCCCTCCACTTT. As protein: CASSFSGDNSPLHF. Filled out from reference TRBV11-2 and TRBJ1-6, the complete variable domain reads EAGVAQSPRYKIIEKRQSVAFWCNPISGHATLYWYQQILGQGPKLLIQFQNNGVVDDSQLPKDRFSAERLKGVDSTLKIQPAKLEDSAVYLCASSFSGDNSPLHFGNGTRLTVT.

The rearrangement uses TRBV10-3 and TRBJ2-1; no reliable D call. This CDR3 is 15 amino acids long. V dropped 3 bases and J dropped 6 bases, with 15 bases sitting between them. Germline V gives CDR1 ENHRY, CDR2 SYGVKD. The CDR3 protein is CAISDVRVAANEQFF. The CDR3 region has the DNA TGTGCCATCAGTGACGTCCGGGTTGCGGCCAATGAGCAGTTCTTC.

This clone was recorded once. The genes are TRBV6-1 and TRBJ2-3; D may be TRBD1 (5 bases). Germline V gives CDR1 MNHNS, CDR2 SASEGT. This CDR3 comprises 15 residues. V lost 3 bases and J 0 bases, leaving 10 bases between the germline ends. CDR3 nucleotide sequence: TGTGCCAGCAGTGACAGGGTTTTTAGCACAGATACGCAGTATTTT. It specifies CASSDRVFSTDTQYF.

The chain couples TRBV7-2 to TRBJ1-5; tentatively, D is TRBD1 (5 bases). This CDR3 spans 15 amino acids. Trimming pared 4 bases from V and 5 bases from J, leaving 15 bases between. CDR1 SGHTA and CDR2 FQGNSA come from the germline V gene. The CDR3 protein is CASSSPSGGDQPQHF. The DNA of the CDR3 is TGTGCCAGCAGCTCCCCTTCCGGGGGAGATCAGCCCCAGCATTTT.

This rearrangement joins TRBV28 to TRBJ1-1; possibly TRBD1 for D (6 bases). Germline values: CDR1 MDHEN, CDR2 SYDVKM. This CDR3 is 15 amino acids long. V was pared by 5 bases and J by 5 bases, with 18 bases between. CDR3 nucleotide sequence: TGTGCCAGCAGTAGCGGGGGGCTATTGCGGACTGAAGCTTTCTTT. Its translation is CASSSGGLLRTEAFF.

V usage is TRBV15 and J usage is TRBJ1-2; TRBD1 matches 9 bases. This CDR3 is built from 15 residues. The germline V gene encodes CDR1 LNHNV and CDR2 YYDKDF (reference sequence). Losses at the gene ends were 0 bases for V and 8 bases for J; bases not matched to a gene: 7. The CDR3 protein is CATSRDRGQGAGYTF. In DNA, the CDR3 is TGTGCCACCAGCAGAGATAGGGGACAGGGCGCGGGCTACACCTTC. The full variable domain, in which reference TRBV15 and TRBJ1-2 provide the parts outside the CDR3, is DAMVIQNPRYQVTQFGKPVTLSCSQTLNHNVMYWYQQKSSQAPKLLFHYYDKDFNNEADTPDNFQSRRPNTSFCFLDIRSPGLGDTAMYLCATSRDRGQGAGYTFGSGTRLTVV.